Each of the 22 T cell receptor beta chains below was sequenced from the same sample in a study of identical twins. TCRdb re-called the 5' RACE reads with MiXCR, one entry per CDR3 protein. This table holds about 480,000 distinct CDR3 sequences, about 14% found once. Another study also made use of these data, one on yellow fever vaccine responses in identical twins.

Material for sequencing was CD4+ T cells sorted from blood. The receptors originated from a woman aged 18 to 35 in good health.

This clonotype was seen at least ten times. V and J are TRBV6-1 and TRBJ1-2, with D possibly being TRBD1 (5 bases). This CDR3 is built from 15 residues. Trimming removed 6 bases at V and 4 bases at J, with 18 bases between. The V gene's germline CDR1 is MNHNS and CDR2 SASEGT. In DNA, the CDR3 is TGTGCCAGCAGCCCAAAGTACATGGGGGGCTATGGCTACACCTTC. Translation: CASSPKYMGGYGYTF.

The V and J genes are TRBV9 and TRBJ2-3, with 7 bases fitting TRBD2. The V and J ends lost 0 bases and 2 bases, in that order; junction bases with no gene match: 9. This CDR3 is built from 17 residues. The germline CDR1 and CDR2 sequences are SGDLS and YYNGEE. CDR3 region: CASSVVASGTYTDTQYF. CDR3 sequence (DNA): TGTGCCAGCAGCGTAGTTGCTAGCGGAACTTACACAGATACGCAGTATTTT.

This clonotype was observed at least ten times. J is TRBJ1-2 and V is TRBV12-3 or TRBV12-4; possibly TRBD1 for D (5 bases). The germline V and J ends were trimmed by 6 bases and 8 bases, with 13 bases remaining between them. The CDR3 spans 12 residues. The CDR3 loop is CASSGHLVGYTF. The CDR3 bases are TGTGCCAGCAGCGGACACTTAGTCGGCTACACCTTC.

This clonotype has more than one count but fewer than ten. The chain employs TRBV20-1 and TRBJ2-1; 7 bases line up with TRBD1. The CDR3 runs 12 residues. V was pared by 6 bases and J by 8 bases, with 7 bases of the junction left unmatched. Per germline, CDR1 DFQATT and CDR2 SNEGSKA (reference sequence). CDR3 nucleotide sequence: TGCAGTGCGGCCGCTAGGGGGCATGAGCAGTTCTTC. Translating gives CSAAARGHEQFF.

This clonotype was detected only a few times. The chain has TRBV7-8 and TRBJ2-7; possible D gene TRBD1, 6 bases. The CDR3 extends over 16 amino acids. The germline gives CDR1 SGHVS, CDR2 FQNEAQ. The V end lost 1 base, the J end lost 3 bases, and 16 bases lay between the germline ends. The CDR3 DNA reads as TGTGCCAGCAGCTTAGTCGAGGGGACAAGCCGCTACGAGCAGTACTTC. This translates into CASSLVEGTSRYEQYF.

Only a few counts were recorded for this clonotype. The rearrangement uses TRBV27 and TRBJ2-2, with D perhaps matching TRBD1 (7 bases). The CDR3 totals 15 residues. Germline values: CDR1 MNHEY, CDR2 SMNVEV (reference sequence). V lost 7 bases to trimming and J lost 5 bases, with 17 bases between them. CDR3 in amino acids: CASNPSQGGTGELFF. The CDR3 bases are TGTGCCAGCAACCCAAGCCAGGGGGGAACCGGGGAGCTGTTTTTT.

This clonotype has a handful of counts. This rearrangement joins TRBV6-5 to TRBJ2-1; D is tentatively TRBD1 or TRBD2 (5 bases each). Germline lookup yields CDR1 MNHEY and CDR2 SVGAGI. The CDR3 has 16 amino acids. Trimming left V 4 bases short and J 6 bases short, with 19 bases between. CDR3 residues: CASSSLLGSGGNEQFF. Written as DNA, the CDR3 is TGTGCCAGCAGTTCCCTACTGGGGAGTGGGGGCAATGAGCAGTTCTTC.

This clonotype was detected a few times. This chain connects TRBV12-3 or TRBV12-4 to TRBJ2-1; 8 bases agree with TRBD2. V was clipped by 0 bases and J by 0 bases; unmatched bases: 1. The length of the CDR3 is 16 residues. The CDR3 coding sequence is TGTGCCAGCAGTTTAGCTAGCGGGGCCTCCTACAATGAGCAGTTCTTC. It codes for CASSLASGASYNEQFF.

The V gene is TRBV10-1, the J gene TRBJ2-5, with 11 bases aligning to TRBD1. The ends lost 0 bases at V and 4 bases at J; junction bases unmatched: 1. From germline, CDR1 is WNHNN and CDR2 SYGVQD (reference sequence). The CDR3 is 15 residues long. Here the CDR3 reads CASSESGQGGETQYF. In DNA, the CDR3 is TGCGCCAGCAGTGAGTCGGGACAGGGGGGAGAGACCCAGTACTTC.

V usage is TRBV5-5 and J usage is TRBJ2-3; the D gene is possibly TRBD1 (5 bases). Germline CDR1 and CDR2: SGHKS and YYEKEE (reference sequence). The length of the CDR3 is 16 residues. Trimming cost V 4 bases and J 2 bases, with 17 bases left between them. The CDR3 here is CASSPLPQGATDTQYF. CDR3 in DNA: TGTGCCAGCAGCCCTCTTCCGCAGGGCGCCACAGATACGCAGTATTTT.

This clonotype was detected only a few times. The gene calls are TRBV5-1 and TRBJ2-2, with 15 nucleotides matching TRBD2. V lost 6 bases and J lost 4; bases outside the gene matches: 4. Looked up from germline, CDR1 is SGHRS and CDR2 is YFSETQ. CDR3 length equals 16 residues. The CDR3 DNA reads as TGCGCCAGCACCGGACTAGCGGGAGGGAGCACCGGGGAGCTGTTTTTT. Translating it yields CASTGLAGGSTGELFF.

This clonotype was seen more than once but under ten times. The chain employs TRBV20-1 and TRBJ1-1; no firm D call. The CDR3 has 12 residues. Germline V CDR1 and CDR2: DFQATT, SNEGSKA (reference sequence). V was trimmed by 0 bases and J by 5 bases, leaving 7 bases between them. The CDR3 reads CSARDDGTEAFF. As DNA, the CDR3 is TGCAGTGCTAGAGATGACGGGACTGAAGCTTTCTTT.

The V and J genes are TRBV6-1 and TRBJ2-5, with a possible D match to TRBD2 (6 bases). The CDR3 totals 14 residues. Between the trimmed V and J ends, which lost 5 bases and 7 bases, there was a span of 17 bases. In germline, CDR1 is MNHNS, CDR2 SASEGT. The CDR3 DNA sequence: TGTGCCAGCAGTACCCCGGGGCTAGCGATGACCCAGTACTTC. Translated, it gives CASSTPGLAMTQYF.

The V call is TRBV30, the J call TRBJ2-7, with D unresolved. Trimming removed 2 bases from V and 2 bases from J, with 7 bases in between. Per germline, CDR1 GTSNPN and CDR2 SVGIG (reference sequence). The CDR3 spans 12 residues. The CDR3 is CAWSSSTYEQYF. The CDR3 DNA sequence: TGTGCCTGGAGTTCCTCGACCTACGAGCAGTACTTC.

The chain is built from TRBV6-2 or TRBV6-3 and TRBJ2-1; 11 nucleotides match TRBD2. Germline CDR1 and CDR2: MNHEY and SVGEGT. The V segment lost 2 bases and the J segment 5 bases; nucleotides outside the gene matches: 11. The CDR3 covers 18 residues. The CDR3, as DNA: TGTGCCAGCAGTTACAGCCCACTAGCGGGAGTTATGGACAATGAGCAGTTCTTC. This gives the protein CASSYSPLAGVMDNEQFF.

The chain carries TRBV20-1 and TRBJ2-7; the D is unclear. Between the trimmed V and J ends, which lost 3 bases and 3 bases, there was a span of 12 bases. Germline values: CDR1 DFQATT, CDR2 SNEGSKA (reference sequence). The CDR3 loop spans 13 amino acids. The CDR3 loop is CSASEGTRYEQYF. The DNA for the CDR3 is TGCAGTGCTAGTGAAGGAACCCGCTACGAGCAGTACTTC.

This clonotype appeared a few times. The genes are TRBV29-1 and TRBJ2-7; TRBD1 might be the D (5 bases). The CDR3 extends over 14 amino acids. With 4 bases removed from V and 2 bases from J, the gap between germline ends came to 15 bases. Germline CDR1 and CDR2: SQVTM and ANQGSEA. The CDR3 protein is CSVVRQIYPYEQYF. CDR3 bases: TGCAGCGTTGTCAGACAGATCTATCCCTACGAGCAGTACTTC.

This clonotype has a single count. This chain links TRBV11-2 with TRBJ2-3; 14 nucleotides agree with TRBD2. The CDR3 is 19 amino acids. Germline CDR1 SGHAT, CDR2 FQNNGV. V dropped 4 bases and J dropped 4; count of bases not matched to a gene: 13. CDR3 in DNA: TGTGCCAGCAGCTCTCACTGGGGGACTAGCGGGAGAGGGGCAGATACGCAGTATTTT. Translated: CASSSHWGTSGRGADTQYF.

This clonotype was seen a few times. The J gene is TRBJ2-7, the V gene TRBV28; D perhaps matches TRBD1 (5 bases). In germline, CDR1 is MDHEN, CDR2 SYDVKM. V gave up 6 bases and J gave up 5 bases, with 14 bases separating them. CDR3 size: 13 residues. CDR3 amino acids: CASSGHLVNEQYF. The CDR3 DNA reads TGTGCCAGCAGCGGACACCTCGTGAACGAGCAGTACTTC.

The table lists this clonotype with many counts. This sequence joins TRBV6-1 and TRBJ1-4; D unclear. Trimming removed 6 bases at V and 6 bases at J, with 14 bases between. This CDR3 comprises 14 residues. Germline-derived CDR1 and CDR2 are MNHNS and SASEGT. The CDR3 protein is CASSPRGGDEKLFF. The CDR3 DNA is TGTGCCAGCAGCCCCCGCGGCGGGGATGAAAAACTGTTTTTT.

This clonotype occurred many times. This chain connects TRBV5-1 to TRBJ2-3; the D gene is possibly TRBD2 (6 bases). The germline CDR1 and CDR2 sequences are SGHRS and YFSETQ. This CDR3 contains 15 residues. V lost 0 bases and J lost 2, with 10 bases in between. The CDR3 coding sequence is TGCGCCAGCAGCTTGGTCCTAGCGAACACAGATACGCAGTATTTT. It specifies CASSLVLANTDTQYF.

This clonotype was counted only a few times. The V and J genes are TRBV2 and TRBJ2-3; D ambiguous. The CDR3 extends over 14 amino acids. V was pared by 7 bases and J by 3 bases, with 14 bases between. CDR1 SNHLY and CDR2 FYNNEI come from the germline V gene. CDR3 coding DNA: TGTGCCAGCACGAGCTTAACCACGACAGATACGCAGTATTTT. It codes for CASTSLTTTDTQYF.